The 27 T cell receptor beta chains below all came from one sample that was sequenced in a study of T cell responses to AZD1222 COVID-19 vaccine. Sequenced by immunoSEQ multiplex PCR; TCRdb stores in-frame clones only, minus some. The repertoire holds some 190,000 clones, approximately 94% seen once, with approximately 1.7% in the top ten. Sequenced here: peripheral blood, sampled 28 days after the second dose of the MenACWY control vaccine. These receptors came from an adult who received the MenACWY meningococcal vaccine as a control.

As concerns this clone: An end of the junction differs from the germline gene, which may be a read error. The chain is built from TRBV14 and TRBJ2-5; perhaps TRBD2 as D (7 bases). The CDR3 is made up of 13 amino acids. Germline values: CDR1 SGHDN, CDR2 FVKESK. The CDR3 loop is CASSPGLRQDKHF. The CDR3 nucleotides are TGTGCCAGCAGCCCGGGACTACGACAGGACAAACACTTC.

J is TRBJ1-5 and V is TRBV6-5; no definite D call. Trimming left V 6 bases short and J 1 base short, with 10 bases between. CDR3 size: 14 residues. CDR1 and CDR2 (germline): MNHEY, SVGAGI. The CDR3 protein is CASSGIVSNQPQHF. CDR3 sequence (DNA): TGTGCCAGCAGCGGGATTGTCAGCAATCAGCCCCAGCATTTT.

The genes are TRBV7-9 and TRBJ2-7, with D uncertain. Germline V gives CDR1 SEHNR, CDR2 FQNEAQ (reference sequence). Trimming left V 8 bases short and J 1 base short, with 9 bases between. This CDR3 comprises 12 residues. CDR3 bases: TGTGCCAGCGGAGACCTTTCCTACGAGCAGTACTTC. Translating it yields CASGDLSYEQYF. The full variable domain, in which reference TRBV7-9 and TRBJ2-7 provide the parts outside the CDR3, is DTGVSQNPRHKITKRGQNVTFRCDPISEHNRLYWYRQTLGQGPEFLTYFQNEAQLEKSRLLSDRFSAERPKGSFSTLEIQRTEQGDSAMYLCASGDLSYEQYFGPGTRLTVT.

This clone has a single count. The chain employs TRBV19 and TRBJ1-5; 12 nucleotides match TRBD1. CDR3 size: 14 residues. After removal of 6 bases from V and 6 bases from J, the junction contained 3 bases not matched to a gene. The germline V gene encodes CDR1 LNHDA and CDR2 SQIVND (reference sequence). In nucleotides, the CDR3 is TGTGCCAGTAGGGGGACAGGGGGCCCTCAGCCCCAGCATTTT. This encodes CASRGTGGPQPQHF.

The V and J genes are TRBV9 and TRBJ2-5; a weak D match, TRBD1 (7 bases). Trimming left V 4 bases short and J 2 bases short, with 21 bases between. The germline V gene encodes CDR1 SGDLS and CDR2 YYNGEE. CDR3 length: 17 residues. The CDR3 coding sequence is TGTGCCAGCAGCCCCCAGGGGGTTTTAGCGGAGCAAGAGACCCAGTACTTC. Encoded protein: CASSPQGVLAEQETQYF.

The V call is TRBV14, the J call TRBJ1-2, with a tentative D call TRBD1 (6 bases). Trimming took 4 bases from V and 3 from J, leaving 15 bases between them. The CDR3 consists of 15 residues. CDR1 SGHDN and CDR2 FVKESK come from the germline V gene. The CDR3 DNA follows: TGTGCCAGCAGCCTTTACAGGGAAGGGGACTATGGCTACACCTTC. Translation gives CASSLYREGDYGYTF.

J is TRBJ2-2 and V is TRBV9, with 7 bases identical to TRBD2. This CDR3 contains 15 residues. V lost 2 bases, J lost 1 base, and 2 bases stayed unmatched. The germline gives CDR1 SGDLS, CDR2 YYNGEE. The CDR3 loop is CASSVASGNTGELFF. In DNA, the CDR3 is TGTGCCAGCAGCGTTGCTAGCGGGAACACCGGGGAGCTGTTTTTT.

With respect to this clone: The same CDR3 is also encoded by other DNA sequences in this sample. This chain connects TRBV19 to TRBJ1-2; D gene uncertain. The CDR3 has 13 residues. The germline V and J ends were trimmed by 5 bases and 0 bases, with 7 bases remaining between them. CDR1 is LNHDA, CDR2 SQIVND, per germline (reference sequence). The CDR3 coding sequence is TGTGCCAGTAGTCCGGGCCCTAACTATGGCTACACCTTC. As protein: CASSPGPNYGYTF.

The chain uses TRBV27 and TRBJ2-7, with 9 nucleotides matching TRBD1. CDR1 is MNHEY and CDR2 is SMNVEV in the germline V gene (reference sequence). The CDR3 loop spans 14 amino acids. V shed 5 bases and J 7 bases; nucleotides not matched to a gene: 9. CDR3 loop: CASSARDRVREQYF. The CDR3 nucleotides read TGTGCCAGCAGTGCCCGGGACAGGGTGCGGGAGCAGTACTTC.

The CDR3 sequence: CASSLGQGVRAFF. CDR3 in DNA: TGTGCCAGCAGCTTAGGACAGGGGGTTAGGGCTTTCTTT. The gene calls are TRBV7-9 and TRBJ1-1; 9 bases agree with TRBD1. The germline V gene encodes CDR1 SEHNR and CDR2 FQNEAQ (reference sequence). The CDR3 length is 13 residues. Trimming removed 1 base from V and 11 bases from J; junction bases left unmatched: 5.

The V gene is TRBV23-1, the J gene TRBJ1-3; 11 bases align to TRBD1. TRBV23-1 is an ORF for which the function is uncertain. The CDR3 is 19 residues long. J gave up 0 bases and V 3 bases, and 10 bases lay outside the gene matches. CDR3 in amino acids: CASSHRYRGTGGSGNTIYF. CDR3 sequence (DNA): TGCGCCAGCAGTCACCGTTACCGGGGGACAGGGGGCTCTGGAAACACCATATATTTT.

This clone was seen just once. The genes are TRBV28 and TRBJ2-7; D may be TRBD1 or TRBD2 (5 bases each). Trimming stripped 8 bases from V and 0 bases from J, with 17 bases between. CDR1 is MDHEN, CDR2 SYDVKM, per germline. The CDR3 sequence is 15 residues long. Written as DNA, the CDR3 is TGTGCCAGCGGATACCGGGACGGAGCCTCCTACGAGCAGTACTTC. Protein: CASGYRDGASYEQYF.

This chain joins TRBV7-9 and TRBJ2-3; TRBD2 might be the D (6 bases). This CDR3 has 14 residues. Trimming removed 5 bases at V and 6 bases at J, with 15 bases between. Germline CDR1 SEHNR, CDR2 FQNEAQ (reference sequence). CDR3 sequence: CASSQGLPSDTQYF. CDR3 DNA sequence: TGTGCCAGCAGCCAGGGACTCCCTTCCGATACGCAGTATTTT.

This clone was detected only once. Mismatch with germline at one junction end may stem from a read error. V gene TRBV5-1 combines with J gene TRBJ2-2; D is unresolved. This CDR3 contains 14 residues. CDR1 and CDR2 from the germline V gene are SGHRS and YFSETQ. CDR3 in amino acids: CASNLLEHTGELFF. Here the CDR3 DNA reads TGCGCCAGCAACTTGTTGGAACACACCGGGGAGCTGTTTTTT.

The V gene is TRBV19, the J gene TRBJ2-5; 9 bases line up with TRBD1. The junction had 4 bases not matched to a gene; V was cut back by 4 bases and J by 1 base. CDR3 size: 15 residues. Germline assignment: CDR1 LNHDA and CDR2 SQIVND (reference sequence). The CDR3 nucleotides are TGTGCCAGTAGTAATACAGGGGGCGGCCAAGAGACCCAGTACTTC. Translation: CASSNTGGGQETQYF.

The chain has TRBV9 and TRBJ1-1; 7 bases map to TRBD1. With 3 bases clipped from V and 5 bases from J, the junction kept 10 bases outside the gene matches. The germline V gene has CDR1 SGDLS and CDR2 YYNGEE. This CDR3 is 15 amino acids long. CDR3 in DNA: TGTGCCAGCAGCGCTGAAGGGGGCCCGAGGACTGAAGCTTTCTTT. Amino acids: CASSAEGGPRTEAFF.

The gene calls are TRBV7-2 and TRBJ2-7, with 7 bases matching TRBD2. Germline-derived CDR1 and CDR2 are SGHTA and FQGNSA. The CDR3 has 14 amino acids. J lost 6 bases, V lost 1 base, and 6 bases had no gene match. CDR3 amino acids: CASSLDSTGGEQYF. The DNA of the CDR3 is TGTGCCAGCAGCTTAGACTCCACGGGGGGCGAGCAGTACTTC.

The genes are TRBV6-2 or TRBV6-3 and TRBJ1-5; D uncertain. CDR1 is MNHEY, CDR2 SVGEGT, per germline. The V end was cut by 0 bases, the J end by 3 bases, with 9 bases between. The CDR3 covers 15 residues. The CDR3 spells CASSYSGQNNQPQHF. The CDR3 DNA sequence: TGTGCCAGCAGTTACTCGGGTCAGAACAATCAGCCCCAGCATTTT.

A single count supports this clone. The chain links TRBV4-3 to TRBJ1-6; D perhaps matches TRBD1 (5 bases). The V end lost 2 bases, the J end lost 10 bases, and 9 bases lay between the germline ends. This CDR3 has 13 amino acids. The V gene's germline CDR1 is LGHNA and CDR2 YSLEER. This chain's CDR3 is CASSQMGVSPLHF. As DNA, the CDR3 is TGCGCCAGCAGCCAAATGGGGGTCTCACCCCTCCACTTT.

The chain employs TRBV7-2 and TRBJ1-4, with D possibly being TRBD1 (5 bases). Germline CDR1 and CDR2: SGHTA and FQGNSA. V lost 2 bases and J lost 4, with 8 bases in between. The CDR3 covers 14 residues. The CDR3 DNA follows: TGTGCCAGCAGCTTAAGAGGGGTTAATGAAAAACTGTTTTTT. This gives the protein CASSLRGVNEKLFF.

The genes are TRBV7-9 and TRBJ2-3; 15 nucleotides align to TRBD2. The V gene's germline CDR1 is SEHNR and CDR2 FQNEAQ (reference sequence). Unmatched junction bases numbered 6, after V lost 5 bases and J lost 3 bases. The CDR3 totals 17 residues. The DNA of the CDR3 is TGTGCCAGCAGCCCCGGACTAGCGGGGGGGCCGACAGATACGCAGTATTTT. Amino acids: CASSPGLAGGPTDTQYF.

V is TRBV3-1 (or the pseudogene TRBV3-2) and J is TRBJ2-3, with TRBD1 matching 7 bases. With V trimmed by 0 bases and J by 2 bases, 5 bases remained unmatched. Germline values: CDR1 LGHDT, CDR2 YNNKEL (reference sequence). CDR3 size: 16 residues. The CDR3 DNA is TGTGCCAGCAGCCAAGATACAGGACAGGCCACAGATACGCAGTATTTT. Protein sequence: CASSQDTGQATDTQYF.

J is TRBJ2-7 and V is TRBV7-2; D is unresolved. This CDR3 region has 12 residues. V shed 4 bases and J shed 5 bases, with 9 bases lying between them. Per germline, CDR1 SGHTA and CDR2 FQGNSA. CDR3 nucleotides: TGTGCCAGCAGCTCTCGAGTACACGAGCAGTACTTC. Its protein product is CASSSRVHEQYF.

This clone was detected once. V is TRBV19 and J is TRBJ2-1; 10 bases map to TRBD2. V lost 3 bases, J lost 4 bases, and 6 bases stayed unmatched. The CDR3 has 16 amino acids. Germline CDR1 reads LNHDA; CDR2 reads SQIVND (reference sequence). The CDR3 DNA reads TGTGCCAGTAGTATGGGCGCTAGCGGGGGTTACAATGAGCAGTTCTTC. This encodes CASSMGASGGYNEQFF.

The chain combines TRBV25-1 with TRBJ2-3, with D unclear. Germline V lookup: CDR1 MGHDK, CDR2 SYGVNS. The CDR3 is 13 amino acids. V was trimmed by 5 bases and J by 1 base, leaving 7 bases between them. The CDR3 bases are TGTGCCAGCAGTTGGGCCGGCACAGATACGCAGTATTTT. This encodes CASSWAGTDTQYF.

This chain connects TRBV11-3 to TRBJ2-1; 7 bases align to TRBD2. Germline values: CDR1 SGHNT, CDR2 YENEEA. Germline trimming cut 0 bases from V and 5 bases from J; bases unmatched to any gene: 7. This CDR3 is 16 amino acids long. As DNA, the CDR3 is TGTGCCAGCAGCTTAGATCCGGGGCGGGGGAACAATGAGCAGTTCTTC. This sequence encodes CASSLDPGRGNNEQFF.

The gene calls are TRBV5-4 and TRBJ1-1, with TRBD1 matching over 12 bases. CDR3 length: 17 amino acids. V gave up 3 bases and J gave up 1 base; unmatched junction bases: 7. CDR1 SGHNT and CDR2 YYREEE come from the germline V gene (reference sequence). CDR3 nucleotide sequence: TGTGCCAGCAGCTCGGGACAGGGGGCTAGTGGGAACACTGAAGCTTTCTTT. Translated: CASSSGQGASGNTEAFF.